The clone carrying this T cell receptor beta chain showed up many times. As yet, its antigen is unknown. Trimming stripped 5 bases from V and 4 bases from J, with 12 bases between. This CDR3 comprises 13 residues. CDR1 and CDR2 from the germline V gene are SGHVS and FQNEAQ. One entry per CDR3 protein results from TCRdb running MiXCR on the reads. The sample has roughly 150,000 distinct CDR3 sequences; roughly a sixth are singletons. The sample originates from a study of T cell repertoires in cytomegalovirus infection. Looking at the study overall: Indicated by public TCR beta signatures were CMV infection and matching HLA type. Points from the study as a whole: Summed public TCR beta family frequency identified CMV carriers bearing the relevant HLA. It was HLA-C-restricted CMV-specific TCR beta clonotypes that dominated the response ex vivo.

The V gene is TRBV7-8, the J gene TRBJ2-7; unclear D gene. The receptor comes from a human donor in good health (CMV status not recorded). Some clones in this sample may be carry-over from other donors' samples. Sequenced: CD8+ T cells from PBMCs. For the CDR3, the DNA is TGTGCCAGCAGCGGCAGTAGTCCATACGAGCAGTACTTC. This encodes CASSGSSPYEQYF.